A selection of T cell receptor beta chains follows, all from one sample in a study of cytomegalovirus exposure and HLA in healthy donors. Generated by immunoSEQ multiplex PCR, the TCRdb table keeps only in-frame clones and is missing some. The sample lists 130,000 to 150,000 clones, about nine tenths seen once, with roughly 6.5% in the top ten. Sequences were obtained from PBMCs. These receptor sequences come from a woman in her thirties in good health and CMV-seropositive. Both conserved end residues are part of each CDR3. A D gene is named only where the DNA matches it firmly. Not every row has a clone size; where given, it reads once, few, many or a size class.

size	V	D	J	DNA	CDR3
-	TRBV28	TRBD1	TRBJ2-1	TGTGCCAGCAGTCCTGGACAGGGCATTAAGCAGTTCTTC	CASSPGQGIKQFF
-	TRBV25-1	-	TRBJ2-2	TGTGCCAGCTATTCCCGAGGGACCGGGGAGCTGTTTTTT	CASYSRGTGELFF
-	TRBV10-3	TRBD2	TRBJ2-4	TGTGCCATTGGAGCGGGGGTCGGAGACATTCAGTACTTC	CAIGAGVGDIQYF
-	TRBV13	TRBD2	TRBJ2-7	TGTGCCAGCAGCTTCGCCACTCTAGCGGGGGGGTCTTACGAGCAGTACTTC	CASSFATLAGGSYEQYF
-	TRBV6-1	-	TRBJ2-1	TGTGCTACTTTCTCACCGACCTACAATGAGCAGTTCTTC	CATFSPTYNEQFF
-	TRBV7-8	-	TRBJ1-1	TGTGCCAGCAGCTTATCCGCAGGGCTACCCACTGAAGCTTTCTTT	CASSLSAGLPTEAFF
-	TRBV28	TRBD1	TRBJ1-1	TGTGCCAGCAGAAGGCACAGGGGGCTAGGTGAAGCTTTCTTT	CASRRHRGLGEAFF
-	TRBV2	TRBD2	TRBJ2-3	TGTGCCAGCAACACCGGGAGAGCGGGAGAGAGCACAGATACGCAGTATTTT	CASNTGRAGESTDTQYF
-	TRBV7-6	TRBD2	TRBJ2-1	TGTGCCAGCAGCTTACTAGCGGGACCTTCGAATGAGCAGTTCTTC	CASSLLAGPSNEQFF
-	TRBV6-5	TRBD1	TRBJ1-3	TGTGCCAGCAGCCGTAGGGGGACAGGGCTCAACACCATATATTTT	CASSRRGTGLNTIYF
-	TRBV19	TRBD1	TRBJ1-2	TGTGCCAGTAGTATACTGGACAGGGTTGGCTACACCTTC	CASSILDRVGYTF
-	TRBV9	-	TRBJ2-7	TGTGCCAGCAGCCCAACAGTTACCTCCTACGAGCAGTACTTC	CASSPTVTSYEQYF
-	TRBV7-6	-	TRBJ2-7	TGTGCCAGCAGCTTAGCCCCCTGGAGTGACCGTTACTCCTACGAGCAGTACTTC	CASSLAPWSDRYSYEQYF
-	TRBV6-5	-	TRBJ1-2	TGTGCCAGCAGTTACCGCAGGGAAAGCTATGGCTACACCTTC	CASSYRRESYGYTF
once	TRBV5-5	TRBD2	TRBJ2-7	TGTGCCAGCAGCTTTAGCGGGACTAGCGGGAGTCTCTACGAGCAGTACTTC	CASSFSGTSGSLYEQYF
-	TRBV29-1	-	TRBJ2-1	TGCAGCGTTGTGAGGTTTCGCGACAATGAGCAGTTCTTC	CSVVRFRDNEQFF
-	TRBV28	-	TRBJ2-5	TGTGCCAGCAGTTTAGGTCTGTCGCGGGGGACCCAGTACTTC	CASSLGLSRGTQYF
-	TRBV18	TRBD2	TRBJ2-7	TGTGCCAGCTCACCTATCCCGGGACTAGCCCTCCAGGAGCAGTACTTC	CASSPIPGLALQEQYF
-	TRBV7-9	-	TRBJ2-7	TGTGCCAGCAGCTCACAGGAGAGCTCCTACGAGCAGTACTTC	CASSSQESSYEQYF
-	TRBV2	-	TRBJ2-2	TGTGCCAGCAGTGAAGCGGTAGCGGCGAACACCGGGGAGCTGTTTTTT	CASSEAVAANTGELFF
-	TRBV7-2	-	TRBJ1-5	TGTGCCAGCAGCCCGGGGGGTAGTCAGCCCCAGCATTTT	CASSPGGSQPQHF
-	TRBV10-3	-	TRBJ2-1	TGTGCCACCTCCCGACCGGGGAGGAACAATGAGCAGTTCTTC	CATSRPGRNNEQFF
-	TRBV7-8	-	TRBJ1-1	TGTGCCAGCAGCTTACTGAGGGGGGGGTCCACTGAAGCTTTCTTT	CASSLLRGGSTEAFF
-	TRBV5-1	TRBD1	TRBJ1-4	TGCGCCAGCAGCTGGCGATGGACAGGGGGGAATGAAAAACTGTTTTTT	CASSWRWTGGNEKLFF
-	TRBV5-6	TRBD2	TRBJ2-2	TGTGCCAGCAGCTTCCCGACTAGCGGGAGGGAACGGTTTTCCGGGGAGCTGTTTTTT	CASSFPTSGRERFSGELFF
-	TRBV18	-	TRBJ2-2	TGTGCCAGCTCACCTACTCTCAACACCGGGGAGCTGTTTTTT	CASSPTLNTGELFF
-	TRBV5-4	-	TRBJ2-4	TGTGCCAGCAGCACCAGGGGAGCGGAAAACATTCAGTACTTC	CASSTRGAENIQYF
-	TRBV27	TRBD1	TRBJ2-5	TGTGCCAGCAGTTTAACACCCGACAGGGCCGGAGAGACCCAGTACTTC	CASSLTPDRAGETQYF
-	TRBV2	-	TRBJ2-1	TGTGCCAGCACGGGGTCCCTATTAAGCTCCTACAATGAGCAGTTCTTC	CASTGSLLSSYNEQFF
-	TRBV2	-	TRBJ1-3	TGTGCCAGCAGGACGGACGGAGGCTCTGGAAACACCATATATTTT	CASRTDGGSGNTIYF
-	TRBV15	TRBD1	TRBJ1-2	TGTGCCACCAGCGAGGGCAGGGGGATCTACTATGGCTACACCTTC	CATSEGRGIYYGYTF
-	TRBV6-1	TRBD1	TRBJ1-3	TGTGCCAGCAAGGGACAGACCTCTGGAAACACCATATATTTT	CASKGQTSGNTIYF
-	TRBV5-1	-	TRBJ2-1	TGCGCCAGCAGCTTGTACGGGGGTCATAAGTGGGGAAGCTCCTACAATGAGCAGTTCTTC	CASSLYGGHKWGSSYNEQFF
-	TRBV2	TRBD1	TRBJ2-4	TGTGCCAGCCGGGCGCAGGGGGCAGCCAAAAACATTCAGTACTTC	CASRAQGAAKNIQYF
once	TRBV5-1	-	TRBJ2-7	TGCGCCAGCAGCTCCTTGGCGGCAGGGGCGTACGAGCAGTACTTC	CASSSLAAGAYEQYF
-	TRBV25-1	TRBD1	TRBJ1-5	TGTGCCAGCAGCAATGACAGGGGGTCTCAGCCCCAGCATTTT	CASSNDRGSQPQHF
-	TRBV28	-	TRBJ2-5	TGTGCCAGCAGTTTAGGGGCGGTACAAGAGACCCAGTACTTC	CASSLGAVQETQYF
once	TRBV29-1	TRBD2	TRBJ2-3	TGCAGCGTCGGAGGGGGTAGCGGGAGAGATACGCAGTATTTT	CSVGGGSGRDTQYF
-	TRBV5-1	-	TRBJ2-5	TGCGCCAGCAGCTTGGTAGGGGGAGAGGAAGAGGAGACCCAGTACTTC	CASSLVGGEEEETQYF
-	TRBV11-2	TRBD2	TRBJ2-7	TGTGCCAGCAGCTTCCTAGCGGGGGGCCCCTACGAGCAGTACTTC	CASSFLAGGPYEQYF
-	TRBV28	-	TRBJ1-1	TGTGCCAGCAGGGGAGGGGGGGCATCGGACACTGAAGCTTTCTTT	CASRGGGASDTEAFF